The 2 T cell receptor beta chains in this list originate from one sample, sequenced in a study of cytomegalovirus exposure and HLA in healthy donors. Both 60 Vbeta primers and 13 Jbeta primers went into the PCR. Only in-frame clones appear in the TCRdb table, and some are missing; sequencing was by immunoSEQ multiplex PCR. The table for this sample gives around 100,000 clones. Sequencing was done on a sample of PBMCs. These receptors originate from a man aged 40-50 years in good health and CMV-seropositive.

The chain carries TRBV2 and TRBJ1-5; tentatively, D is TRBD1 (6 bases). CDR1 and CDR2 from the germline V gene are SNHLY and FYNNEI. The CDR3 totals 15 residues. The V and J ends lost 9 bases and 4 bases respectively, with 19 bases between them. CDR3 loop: CASQTDRKINQPQHF. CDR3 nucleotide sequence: TGTGCCAGTCAGACGGACAGAAAAATTAATCAGCCCCAGCATTTT.

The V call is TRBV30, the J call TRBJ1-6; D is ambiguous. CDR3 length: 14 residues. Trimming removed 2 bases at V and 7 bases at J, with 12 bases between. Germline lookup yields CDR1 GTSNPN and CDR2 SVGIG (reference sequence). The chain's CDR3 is CAWSTGVENSPLHF. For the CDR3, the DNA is TGTGCCTGGAGTACCGGGGTGGAAAATTCACCCCTCCACTTT.